These 6 T cell receptor beta chains were sequenced from one sample in a study of T cells after yellow fever vaccination. TCRdb reprocessed the 5' RACE reads via MiXCR and lists one record per CDR3 protein. Here the sample spans some 350,000 distinct CDR3 sequences, roughly 9.4% being singletons. Sample: PBMCs, taken on the day of the first yellow fever vaccination. The receptor source for this set is a young man who received the YFV17D yellow fever vaccine.

This chain connects TRBV10-3 to TRBJ1-1; D not resolved. The V gene lost 9 bases and the J gene lost 1 base, with 6 bases spanning the gap. The CDR3 covers 11 residues. The germline gives CDR1 ENHRY, CDR2 SYGVKD. In nucleotides, the CDR3 is TGTGCCATTTTTAGGAACACTGAAGCTTTCTTT. Translating gives CAIFRNTEAFF.

This clonotype has ten or more counts. This sequence joins TRBV20-1 and TRBJ1-5; 7 nucleotides align to TRBD1. V gave up 6 bases and J gave up 11 bases; unmatched junction bases: 13. The CDR3 loop spans 13 amino acids. CDR1 DFQATT and CDR2 SNEGSKA come from the germline V gene (reference sequence). CDR3 in amino acids: CSAEYTGAWSQHF. The CDR3 nucleotides read TGCAGTGCCGAATATACAGGGGCTTGGTCCCAGCATTTT.

This clonotype came up a few times. The genes are TRBV3-1 and TRBJ2-1; no clear D gene. Trimming shortened V by 4 bases and J by 2 bases, and 15 bases separated the two germline ends. Looked up from germline, CDR1 is LGHDT and CDR2 is YNNKEL (reference sequence). The CDR3 consists of 16 residues. The CDR3 spells CASSPRVKLAYNEQFF. The CDR3 DNA is TGTGCCAGCAGCCCAAGAGTCAAGCTGGCCTACAATGAGCAGTTCTTC.

The table lists this clonotype with a few counts. The chain recombines TRBV20-1 with TRBJ2-5, with 9 bases lining up with TRBD1. The V gene's germline CDR1 is DFQATT and CDR2 SNEGSKA (reference sequence). CDR3 length: 13 amino acids. J lost 5 bases, V lost 3 bases, and 4 bases had no gene match. CDR3 DNA: TGCAGTGCTAGCAACAGGGGGCAGGAGACCCAGTACTTC. Residues: CSASNRGQETQYF.

This clonotype was detected a few times. The V call is TRBV10-3, the J call TRBJ2-5; TRBD2 aligns across 10 bases. With V trimmed by 5 bases and J by 3 bases, 3 bases remained unmatched. Per the germline V gene, CDR1 is ENHRY and CDR2 is SYGVKD. This CDR3 comprises 14 residues. CDR3 residues: CAISLAGGEETQYF. The CDR3 region has the DNA TGTGCCATCAGTTTAGCGGGGGGTGAAGAGACCCAGTACTTC.

At least ten counts were recorded for this clonotype. The chain is built from TRBV5-1 and TRBJ2-5; TRBD1 aligns across 9 bases. This CDR3 contains 14 residues. With V trimmed by 3 bases and J by 2 bases, 2 bases remained unmatched. Germline V lookup: CDR1 SGHRS, CDR2 YFSETQ. The CDR3 DNA follows: TGCGCCAGCAGCTCTGGACAGGGGCAAGAGACCCAGTACTTC. The encoded protein is CASSSGQGQETQYF.